This T cell receptor (beta chain) was sequenced in a study of blood T cell repertoires in COVID-19. Across the whole study: COVID-19 samples collected from the United States, Italy and Spain covered acute and convalescent phases. From T cells, B-cell-depleted T cells, or PBMCs came the material, which was cDNA or gDNA.

The CDR3 contains 13 residues. The V gene's germline CDR1 is SNHLY and CDR2 FYNNEI. V lost 8 bases and J lost 2, with 13 bases in between. Authors' analysis steps: Reference gene primers were amplified, and this amplification served to estimate nucleated cell counts. The repertoire was sequenced with immunoSEQ multiplex PCR; TCRdb's copy has only in-frame clones and lacks some. V and J calls and clone size come straight from that table; D and trimming were deduced from the DNA. Among approximately 390,000 clones listed, approximately 91% were seen once. This clone was picked up one time. Input material: PBMCs or T cells enriched from blood (not recorded which). The chain couples TRBV2 to TRBJ2-7; TRBD1 might be the D (6 bases). The sequence was collected from a middle-aged woman with acute COVID-19. The CDR3 sequence is CASGGQATYEQYF. As DNA, the CDR3 is TGTGCCAGCGGGGGCCAGGCCACCTACGAGCAGTACTTC.